This TCR beta chain was captured in a study of blood T cell repertoires in COVID-19. Looking at the study overall: Acute and convalescent COVID-19 specimens originated in the United States, Italy and Spain. From T cells, B-cell-depleted T cells, or PBMCs came the material, which was cDNA or gDNA.

Germline CDR1 reads LGHDT; CDR2 reads YNNKEL (reference sequence). The V end lost 7 bases, the J end lost 2 bases, and 11 bases lay between the germline ends. The CDR3 sequence is 13 residues long. Categorization into cohorts depended on clinical history that participants reported. In the original processing: Estimation of nucleated cell counts relied on the amplification of reference gene primers. Clones were read by immunoSEQ multiplex PCR, and TCRdb kept only the in-frame ones, dropping some. V and J calls and clone size are as listed in that table; D and trimming were resolved from the DNA. Among around 130,000 clones, approximately 86% were seen once, and the ten largest hold around 2.3%.

This chain links TRBV3-1 (or the pseudogene TRBV3-2) with TRBJ1-2; maybe TRBD1 (5 bases). Sequenced: PBMCs or T cells enriched from blood (not recorded which). This receptor was identified in a woman aged 50 to 65 who had recovered from COVID-19. The CDR3 bases are TGTGCCAGCAATGAAGGGGCGAACTATGGCTACACCTTC. Amino acids: CASNEGANYGYTF.